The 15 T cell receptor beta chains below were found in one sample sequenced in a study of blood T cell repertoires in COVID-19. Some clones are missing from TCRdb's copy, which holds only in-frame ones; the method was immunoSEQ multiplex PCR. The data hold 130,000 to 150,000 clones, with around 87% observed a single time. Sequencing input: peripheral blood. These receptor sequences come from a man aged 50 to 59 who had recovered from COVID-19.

Here the CDR3 reads CSVVAGGGLAGGIATEQFF. CDR3 DNA: TGCAGCGTTGTCGCCGGCGGGGGACTAGCGGGGGGGATAGCCACTGAGCAGTTCTTC. This sequence joins TRBV29-1 and TRBJ2-1, with TRBD2 matching over 16 bases. The V and J ends lost 4 bases and 9 bases, in that order; junction bases with no gene match: 18. CDR3 length equals 19 residues. The V gene's germline CDR1 is SQVTM and CDR2 ANQGSEA.

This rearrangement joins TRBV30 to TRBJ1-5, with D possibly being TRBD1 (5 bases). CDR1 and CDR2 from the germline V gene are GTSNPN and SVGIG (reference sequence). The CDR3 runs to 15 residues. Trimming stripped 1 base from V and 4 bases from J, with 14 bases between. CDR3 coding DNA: TGTGCCTGGAGTGCTGGGCAGGGTCGTAATCAGCCCCAGCATTTT. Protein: CAWSAGQGRNQPQHF.

As DNA, the CDR3 is TGCGCCAGCAGCCAAGATTCGCGGGGGCGAACTGAAGCTTTCTTT. Protein: CASSQDSRGRTEAFF. The chain has TRBV4-3 and TRBJ1-1; possibly TRBD1 for D (6 bases). Trimming removed 0 bases at V and 5 bases at J, with 13 bases between. This CDR3 contains 15 residues. Germline CDR1 reads LGHNA; CDR2 reads YSLEER.

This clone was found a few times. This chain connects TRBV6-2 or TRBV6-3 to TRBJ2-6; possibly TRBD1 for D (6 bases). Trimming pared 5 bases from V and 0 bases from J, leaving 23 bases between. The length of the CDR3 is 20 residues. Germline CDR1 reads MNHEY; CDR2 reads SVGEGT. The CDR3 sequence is CASSDTPGQSLSSGANVLTF. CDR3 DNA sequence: TGTGCCAGCAGTGACACTCCGGGACAATCGTTAAGCTCTGGGGCCAACGTCCTGACTTTC.

CDR3: CASSQTSGGWTNNEQFF. In DNA, the CDR3 is TGTGCCAGCAGCCAGACTAGCGGGGGATGGACAAACAATGAGCAGTTCTTC. V is TRBV5-4 and J is TRBJ2-1, with 12 bases fitting TRBD2. V shed 4 bases, J shed 5 bases, and the junction held 10 bases outside the gene matches. The germline V gene has CDR1 SGHNT and CDR2 YYREEE (reference sequence). CDR3 size: 17 residues.

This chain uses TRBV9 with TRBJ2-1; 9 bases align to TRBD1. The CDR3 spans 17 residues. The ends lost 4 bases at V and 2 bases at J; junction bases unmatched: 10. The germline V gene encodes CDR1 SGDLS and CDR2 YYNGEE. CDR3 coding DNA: TGTGCCAGCAGCCTCACCGGGACAGGGTTCCCCTACAATGAGCAGTTCTTC. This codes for CASSLTGTGFPYNEQFF.

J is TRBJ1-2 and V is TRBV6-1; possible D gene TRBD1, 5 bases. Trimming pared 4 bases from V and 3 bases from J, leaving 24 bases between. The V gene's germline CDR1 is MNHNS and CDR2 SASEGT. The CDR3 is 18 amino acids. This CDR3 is CASSGSGTATRLYYGYTF. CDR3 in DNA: TGTGCCAGCAGTGGGTCCGGGACTGCAACTCGGCTGTACTATGGCTACACCTTC.

Here the CDR3 DNA reads TGTGCTAGTGGTTCGGGAGGCTCGGTGGGGACCCAGTACTTC. This gives the protein CASGSGGSVGTQYF. The J gene is TRBJ2-5, the V gene TRBV12-5; 7 nucleotides agree with TRBD2. J was trimmed by 7 bases and V by 4 bases; bases with no gene match: 9. CDR1 and CDR2 from the germline V gene are LGHNT and FRNRAP. The CDR3 sequence is 14 residues long.

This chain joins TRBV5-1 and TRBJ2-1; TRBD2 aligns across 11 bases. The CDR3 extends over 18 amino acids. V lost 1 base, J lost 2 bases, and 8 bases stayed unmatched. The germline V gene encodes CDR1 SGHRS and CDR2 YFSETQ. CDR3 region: CASSLLAGGLRTYNEQFF. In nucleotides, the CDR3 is TGCGCCAGCAGCTTGCTAGCGGGGGGCCTTCGAACCTACAATGAGCAGTTCTTC.

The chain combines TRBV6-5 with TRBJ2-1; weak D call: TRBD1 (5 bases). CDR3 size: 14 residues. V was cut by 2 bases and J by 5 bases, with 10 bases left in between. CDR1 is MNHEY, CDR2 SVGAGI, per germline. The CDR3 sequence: CASSYDGADNEQFF. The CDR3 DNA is TGTGCCAGCAGTTACGATGGGGCAGACAATGAGCAGTTCTTC.

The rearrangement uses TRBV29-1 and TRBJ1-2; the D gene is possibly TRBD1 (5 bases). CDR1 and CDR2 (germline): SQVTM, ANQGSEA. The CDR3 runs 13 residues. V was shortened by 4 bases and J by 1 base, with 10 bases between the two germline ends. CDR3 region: CSVVAGFNYGYTF. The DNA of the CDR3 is TGCAGCGTTGTAGCAGGGTTTAACTATGGCTACACCTTC.

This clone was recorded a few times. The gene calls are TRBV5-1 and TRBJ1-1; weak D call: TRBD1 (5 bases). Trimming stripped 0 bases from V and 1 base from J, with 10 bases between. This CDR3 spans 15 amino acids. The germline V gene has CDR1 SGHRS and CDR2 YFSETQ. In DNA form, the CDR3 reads TGCGCCAGCAGCTTGGCTTTCACAGGGAACACTGAAGCTTTCTTT. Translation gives CASSLAFTGNTEAFF.

The CDR3: CACPAPRSGGYTF. CDR3 nucleotide sequence: TGTGCCTGTCCGGCCCCCCGATCAGGTGGCTACACCTTC. This chain joins TRBV30 and TRBJ1-2; unclear D gene. The CDR3 consists of 13 residues. Germline CDR1 is GTSNPN and CDR2 is SVGIG (reference sequence). V was pared by 6 bases and J by 7 bases, with 18 bases between. The whole variable domain, remainder taken from reference TRBV30 and TRBJ1-2, is SQTIHQWPATLVQPVGSPLSLECTVEGTSNPNLYWYRQAAGRGLQLLFYSVGIGQISSEVPQNLSASRPQDRQFILSSKKLLLSDSGFYLCACPAPRSGGYTFGSGTRLTVV.

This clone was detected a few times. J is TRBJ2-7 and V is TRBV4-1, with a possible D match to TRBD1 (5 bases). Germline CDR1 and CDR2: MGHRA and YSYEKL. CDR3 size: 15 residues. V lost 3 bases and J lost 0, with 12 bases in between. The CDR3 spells CASSQGRSASYEQYF. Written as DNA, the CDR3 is TGCGCCAGCAGCCAGGGGCGGTCGGCCTCCTACGAGCAGTACTTC.

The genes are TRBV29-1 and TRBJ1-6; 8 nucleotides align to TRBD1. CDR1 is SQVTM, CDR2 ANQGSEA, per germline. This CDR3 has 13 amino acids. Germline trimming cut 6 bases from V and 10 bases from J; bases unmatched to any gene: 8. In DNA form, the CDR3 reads TGCAGCGTCGCGGACAGGGAAGGCTCACCCCTCCACTTT. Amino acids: CSVADREGSPLHF.